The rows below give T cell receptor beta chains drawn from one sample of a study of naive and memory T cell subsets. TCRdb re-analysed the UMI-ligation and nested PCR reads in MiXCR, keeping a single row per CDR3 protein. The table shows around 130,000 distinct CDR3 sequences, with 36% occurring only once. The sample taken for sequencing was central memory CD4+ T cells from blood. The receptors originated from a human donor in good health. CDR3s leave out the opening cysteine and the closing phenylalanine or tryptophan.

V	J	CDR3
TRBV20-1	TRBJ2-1	SARVAGVGNEQF
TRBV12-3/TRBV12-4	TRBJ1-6	ASSRGLSSYNSPLH
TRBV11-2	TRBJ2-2	ASSLESRMGTGELF
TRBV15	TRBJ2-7	ATSRGGGGYEQY
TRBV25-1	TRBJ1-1	ASSMGPEAF
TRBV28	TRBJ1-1	ASSTSGTEGAF
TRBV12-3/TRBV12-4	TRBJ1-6	ASNLEGLNNSPLH
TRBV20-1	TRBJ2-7	SAIPLSGKAGDEQY
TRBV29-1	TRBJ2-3	SVPGVLSTDTQY
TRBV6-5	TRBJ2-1	ASSYSGRANNEQF